This passage covers 2 T cell receptor beta chains from one sample sequenced in a study of T cell responses to AZD1222 COVID-19 vaccine. This table comes from immunoSEQ multiplex PCR, and its TCRdb copy is limited to in-frame clones, with some not included. Here the sample spans about 75,000 clones, around 87% being singletons. The sequenced sample was peripheral blood, obtained 28 days after the second AZD1222 dose. Receptors originate from an adult who received the AZD1222 COVID-19 vaccine.

Only a few counts were recorded for this clone. V is TRBV2 and J is TRBJ2-5, with TRBD1 identical over 9 bases. V was pared by 6 bases and J by 5 bases, with 10 bases of the junction left unmatched. This CDR3 is 15 amino acids long. Germline V CDR1 and CDR2: SNHLY, FYNNEI. CDR3 coding DNA: TGTGCCAGCAGAGGCCGGGACAGGGTCAGGGAGACCCAGTACTTC. Amino acids: CASRGRDRVRETQYF.

The chain couples TRBV19 to TRBJ2-1, with D tentatively TRBD2 (5 bases). V was shortened by 7 bases and J by 5 bases, with 18 bases between the two germline ends. The CDR3 has 15 amino acids. CDR1 and CDR2 from the germline V gene are LNHDA and SQIVND (reference sequence). The DNA for the CDR3 is TGTGCCAGTACCCCGAGGGTTGAACCCAACAATGAGCAGTTCTTC. Translating gives CASTPRVEPNNEQFF.